The following is a TCR beta chain sequence with its context. This clonotype has more than one count but fewer than ten. Its antigen is currently not known. Base qualities are not provided; no much larger clone lies one nucleotide away. This entry is derived from a study of T cells after yellow fever vaccination (dated by TCRdb to about 2019). Some background on the complete study: The SMART-Seq v4 Ultra Low Input RNA kit was used to prepare libraries from fractions with low cell numbers. To track T-cell clones before and after primary and booster YFV17D yellow fever vaccination, bulk TCR alpha and beta repertoires were sequenced longitudinally. Two healthy male donors, one aged 18 to 29 and one aged 30 to 40 years, were included in the cohort. Blood samples were taken at several timepoints before and after primary and secondary immunization, and bulk PBMC replicates and cell subsets were isolated.

TCR cDNA was synthesized by 5'RACE template switching, which introduced a universal primer site and unique molecular identifiers. Priming of cDNA synthesis was performed from both the TCR alpha and TCR beta constant segments. Libraries were amplified in two PCR steps, with sample barcodes and sequencing adapters added in the second step. Sequencing of libraries was performed on Illumina HiSeq 2500 (2x100 bp) or NovaSeq (2x150 bp). Regarding the original processing steps: MIGEC was used to demultiplex reads and collapse the reads into UMI consensus sequences, and MiXCR was used for V(D)J alignment. Vaccine-responding clonotypes were defined with edgeR using replicate PBMC samples, requiring FDR below 0.01 and a log2 fold change above 5 up to day 15. Each bulk clonotype received a CD4 or CD8 identity based on whether the sequenced CD4 or CD8 repertoire contained that clonotype at higher abundance. TCRdb reran the public reads through fastp at Q25 and MiXCR, keeping productive beta chains. Every entry covers one CDR3 protein and lists the most common genes and DNA from its rows. The V and J calls shown here were made by TCRdb, not taken from the authors' results. The sample includes some 550,000 distinct CDR3 sequences, with 15% to 20% observed a single time. Jointly, the top ten make up 13% to 15% of the sample.

Relative to germline, V is 4 bases shorter and J is 8 bases shorter, with 9 bases between their ends. From cysteine to phenylalanine, the CDR3 is 12 amino acids long. Just CDR3 DNA is preserved here, 36 bases in frame from base 1. The CDR1 and CDR2 encoded by the germline V gene are ENHRY and SYGVKD. The treatment or condition label, as the study defines it: live attenuated yellow fever vaccine strain. At every blood-draw timepoint, two biological replicates of bulk PBMCs were collected. PBMCs were isolated from peripheral blood using a standard Ficoll-Paque protocol. TriZol was used to extract RNA from bulk PBMCs, from CD4 and CD8 fractions, and from dextramer-positive and dextramer-negative fractions. Results and caveats for the whole study, not just this receptor: Because abundant contaminating clonotypes from the bulk population could be contained in FACS-sorted repertoires, computational filtering was required. The secondary T-cell response was weaker than the primary response but faster, peaking on day 5 instead of day 15. A small share of clonotypes occurred in both CD4 and CD8 compartments, likely arising from convergent recombination. Most clones expanded after primary vaccination were re-detected after the booster (almost 98% of CD4 and around 88% of CD8), suggesting broad memory maintenance. The study included only a couple of donors, which limits how far the findings can be generalized.

This TCR came from a man younger than 40 who received the YFV17D yellow fever vaccine. This receptor chain uses TRBV10-3 and TRBJ2-1, with a weak D call of TRBD1 (7 bases match). This specimen consisted of PBMCs, obtained 15 days after the yellow fever booster vaccination. The DNA sequence follows: TGTGCCATCAGTGGCAGGGGGGATGAGCAGTTCTTC. It translates as CAISGRGDEQFF.